These T cell receptor beta chains were read from a single sample in a study of blood T cell repertoires in COVID-19. Only in-frame clones appear in the TCRdb table, and some are missing; sequencing was by immunoSEQ multiplex PCR. This sample has about 110,000 clones, with 65% to 75% found just once. The specimen was peripheral blood. Every receptor here comes from a human donor with acute or convalescent COVID-19. The donor label of this sample is uncertain. CDR3s leave out the opening cysteine and the closing phenylalanine or tryptophan.

J: TRBJ2-2
V: TRBV6-1
CDR3: ASSEVRGQGSNTGELF

J: TRBJ2-5
V: TRBV11-2
CDR3: ASSLVVAGGGGAQY

J: TRBJ1-1
V: TRBV9
CDR3: ASSAGQSNTEAF

J: TRBJ2-2
V: TRBV3-1/TRBV3-2
CDR3: ASIDSRRGLTGELF

J: TRBJ1-4
V: TRBV6-5
CDR3: ASSYSRGGYNEKLF

J: TRBJ2-5
V: TRBV5-1
CDR3: ASSSGLAGPQETQY

J: TRBJ1-1
V: TRBV4-1
CDR3: ASSQVGQGITEAF

J: TRBJ1-5
V: TRBV5-6
CDR3: ASSSDRNQPQH

J: TRBJ1-6
V: TRBV30
CDR3: AWSSGQGVSPLH

J: TRBJ1-2
V: TRBV5-5
CDR3: ASSGTGTNYGYT

J: TRBJ2-3
V: TRBV3-1/TRBV3-2
CDR3: ASRKGISGASTDTQY

J: TRBJ1-2
V: TRBV9
CDR3: ASSPRGQGGNYGYT

J: TRBJ2-7
V: TRBV5-5
CDR3: ASSFRAGDYEQY

J: TRBJ1-2
V: TRBV5-1
CDR3: ASSSGGVYYGYT

J: TRBJ1-1
V: TRBV6-1
CDR3: ASSEHPGQGYTEAF

J: TRBJ1-5
V: TRBV28
CDR3: ASSWTGSNQPQH

J: TRBJ2-1
V: TRBV4-2
CDR3: ASSPRASGVREQF